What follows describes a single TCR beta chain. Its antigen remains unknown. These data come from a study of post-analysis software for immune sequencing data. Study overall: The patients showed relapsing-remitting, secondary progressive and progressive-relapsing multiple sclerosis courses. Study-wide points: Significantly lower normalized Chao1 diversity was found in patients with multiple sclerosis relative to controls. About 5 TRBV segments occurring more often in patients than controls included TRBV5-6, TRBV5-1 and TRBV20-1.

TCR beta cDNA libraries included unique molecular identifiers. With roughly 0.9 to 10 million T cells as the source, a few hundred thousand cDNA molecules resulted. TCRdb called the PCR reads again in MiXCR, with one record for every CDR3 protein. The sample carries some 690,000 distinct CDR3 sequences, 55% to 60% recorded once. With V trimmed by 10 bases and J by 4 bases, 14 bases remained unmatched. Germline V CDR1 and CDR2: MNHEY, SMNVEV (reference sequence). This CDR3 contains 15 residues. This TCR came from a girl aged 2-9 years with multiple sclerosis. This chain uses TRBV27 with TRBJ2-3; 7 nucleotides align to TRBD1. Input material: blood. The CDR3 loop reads CATMLGTDIADTQYF. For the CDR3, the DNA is TGTGCCACCATGCTCGGGACAGATATAGCAGATACGCAGTATTTT.